Below, 24 T cell receptor beta chains from the same sample are listed, as sequenced in a study of spatial heterogeneity in lung cancer. Time point: sample taken at primary tumor resection. The sequenced material consisted of unsorted whole RNA from tumor, nontumor lung or frozen PBMC. From the 5' RACE reads, TCRdb called clonotypes with MiXCR, one entry per CDR3 protein. The sample has about 27,000 distinct CDR3 sequences; more than 6.5% are singletons. Sequenced material: PBMCs, taken at surgery. The receptors here all came from a male donor with early-stage non-small cell lung cancer.

This clonotype was counted at least ten times. The rearrangement joins TRBV5-1 to TRBJ2-1; 7 bases fit TRBD2. Germline CDR1 SGHRS, CDR2 YFSETQ. J lost 0 bases, V lost 4 bases, and 7 bases had no gene match. The CDR3 consists of 16 residues. This CDR3 reads CASSLFAGDSYNEQFF. CDR3 bases: TGCGCCAGCAGCCTCTTTGCGGGAGACTCCTACAATGAGCAGTTCTTC.

This clonotype is judged medium-sized. This chain connects TRBV28 to TRBJ1-6; no firm D call. Germline CDR1 reads MDHEN; CDR2 reads SYDVKM. Trimming removed 5 bases at V and 5 bases at J, with 16 bases between. This CDR3 contains 16 residues. The CDR3 region has the DNA TGTGCCAGCAGTCTTCACGGCGGGGTTAATAATTCACCCCTCCACTTT. This codes for CASSLHGGVNNSPLHF.

In its sample, this clonotype was seen many times. The chain combines TRBV7-2 with TRBJ2-1; maybe TRBD2 (6 bases). The CDR3 length is 16 residues. V was shortened by 3 bases and J by 7 bases, with 19 bases between the two germline ends. Germline V lookup: CDR1 SGHTA, CDR2 FQGNSA. CDR3 loop: CASSFSGASRRNEQFF. CDR3 DNA sequence: TGTGCCAGCAGCTTTAGCGGTGCGTCCCGGAGGAATGAGCAGTTCTTC.

In its sample, this clonotype was seen many times. The chain carries TRBV9 and TRBJ2-3, with D unclear. Germline CDR1 is SGDLS and CDR2 is YYNGEE. The germline V and J ends were trimmed by 3 bases and 0 bases, with 14 bases remaining between them. The CDR3 consists of 16 residues. In DNA form, the CDR3 reads TGTGCCAGCAGCGCTGGCAGCTCGATTAGCACAGATACGCAGTATTTT. It encodes CASSAGSSISTDTQYF.

The chain combines TRBV27 with TRBJ2-3; 9 positions match TRBD2. CDR3 length: 15 amino acids. J gave up 5 bases and V 6 bases, and 9 bases lay outside the gene matches. Germline lookup yields CDR1 MNHEY and CDR2 SMNVEV (reference sequence). The CDR3 loop is CASRRAGGPKDTQYF. The CDR3 bases are TGTGCCAGCAGAAGGGCGGGGGGGCCAAAAGATACGCAGTATTTT.

This clonotype has more than one count but fewer than ten. The chain joins TRBV4-2 to TRBJ2-7; 9 bases are shared with TRBD2. This CDR3 spans 15 amino acids. From germline, CDR1 is LGHNA and CDR2 YNFKEQ. Unmatched junction bases numbered 6, after V lost 1 base and J lost 5 bases. The CDR3 protein is CASSQVEREVNEQYF. The CDR3 region has the DNA TGTGCCAGCAGCCAAGTCGAGCGGGAGGTGAACGAGCAGTACTTC.

This clonotype was recorded at least ten times. This sequence joins TRBV6-5 and TRBJ2-1, with 10 bases fitting TRBD1. The V and J ends lost 5 bases and 8 bases, in that order; junction bases with no gene match: 9. The V gene's germline CDR1 is MNHEY and CDR2 SVGAGI. CDR3 length: 15 residues. The CDR3 region has the DNA TGTGCCAGCAGTCGGACAGGGGGAAGAATCGATGAGCAGTTCTTC. This translates into CASSRTGGRIDEQFF.

This clonotype was seen at least ten times. The rearrangement links TRBV7-8 to TRBJ1-5; the match to TRBD1 covers 8 bases. V dropped 1 base and J dropped 1; count of bases not matched to a gene: 9. The CDR3 has 18 amino acids. From germline, CDR1 is SGHVS and CDR2 FQNEAQ. CDR3: CASSLVVGRGRSNQPQHF. CDR3 DNA: TGTGCCAGCAGCTTAGTGGTTGGCAGGGGGCGAAGCAATCAGCCCCAGCATTTT.

This clonotype was seen a few times. The V call is TRBV12-3 or TRBV12-4, the J call TRBJ2-3, with a possible D match to TRBD2 (6 bases). The V end lost 1 base, the J end lost 5 bases, and 10 bases lay between the germline ends. The CDR3 spans 14 residues. DNA of the CDR3: TGTGCCAGCAGTTTAGACGGGAGTAAAGATACGCAGTATTTT. Its translation: CASSLDGSKDTQYF.

A few counts support this clonotype. The rearrangement uses TRBV10-3 and TRBJ2-7, with D perhaps matching TRBD1 or TRBD2 (5 bases each). The germline CDR1 and CDR2 sequences are ENHRY and SYGVKD. V was pared by 5 bases and J by 2 bases, with 13 bases between. The CDR3 is 14 amino acids. The CDR3 nucleotides are TGTGCCATCAGTCCCCGGGACGGACCCTACGAGCAGTACTTC. This gives the protein CAISPRDGPYEQYF.

In its sample, this clonotype ranks as medium-sized (0.01 to 0.1%). This chain connects TRBV9 to TRBJ2-5, with 10 bases that match TRBD1. V lost 0 bases, J lost 3 bases, and 5 bases stayed unmatched. The CDR3 covers 16 residues. Germline V lookup: CDR1 SGDLS, CDR2 YYNGEE. CDR3: CASSVGPGQGKETQYF. The CDR3 DNA is TGTGCCAGCAGCGTAGGACCGGGACAGGGGAAAGAGACCCAGTACTTC.

This clonotype came up many times. This sequence joins TRBV20-1 and TRBJ2-6; the D is unclear. The germline gives CDR1 DFQATT, CDR2 SNEGSKA (reference sequence). V lost 3 bases, J lost 0 bases, and 6 bases lay in between. The CDR3 contains 14 residues. The CDR3 nucleotides are TGCAGTGCTAGTAAGGCCTCTGGGGCCAACGTCCTGACTTTC. Translated, it gives CSASKASGANVLTF.

This clonotype was counted at least ten times. The chain links TRBV6-2 or TRBV6-3 to TRBJ1-1; TRBD1 aligns across 8 bases. Unmatched junction bases numbered 3, after V lost 8 bases and J lost 1 base. Germline CDR1 and CDR2: MNHEY and SVGEGT. This CDR3 has 13 residues. The CDR3 DNA is TGTGCCAGCCTTGGGACAGGGAACACTGAAGCTTTCTTT. Translated: CASLGTGNTEAFF.

This clonotype was seen more than once but under ten times. The CDR3 DNA sequence: TGTGCCAGTAGCCTCGGGCAGGGGCCCTACGAGCAGTACTTC. As protein: CASSLGQGPYEQYF. The chain combines TRBV19 with TRBJ2-7; tentatively, D is TRBD1 (6 bases). V lost 6 bases and J lost 2, with 14 bases in between. This CDR3 contains 14 residues. In germline, CDR1 is LNHDA, CDR2 SQIVND (reference sequence).

This clonotype was recorded many times. This chain connects TRBV14 to TRBJ2-1; TRBD2 might be the D (6 bases). The CDR3 totals 11 residues. V lost 1 base and J lost 16, with 11 bases in between. Germline lookup yields CDR1 SGHDN and CDR2 FVKESK. CDR3 sequence: CASSQVSGVFF. The DNA of the CDR3 is TGTGCCAGCAGCCAAGTTAGCGGTGTCTTCTTC.

Many counts were recorded for this clonotype. The chain uses TRBV10-3 and TRBJ1-1, with 9 bases aligning to TRBD1. CDR3 length: 16 residues. The V gene end was trimmed by 7 bases and the J gene end by 3 bases; junction bases not matched to a gene: 12. In germline, CDR1 is ENHRY, CDR2 SYGVKD. In nucleotides, the CDR3 is TGTGCCATCACCCTTACCCTAGACAGGGGGGACACTGAAGCTTTCTTT. Translated, it gives CAITLTLDRGDTEAFF.

This clonotype was detected a few times. The chain recombines TRBV7-2 with TRBJ1-5; 7 bases are shared with TRBD1. Unmatched junction bases numbered 10, after V lost 5 bases and J lost 3 bases. The CDR3 sequence is 16 residues long. Germline-derived CDR1 and CDR2 are SGHTA and FQGNSA. The CDR3 nucleotides read TGTGCCAGCAGCAATCAGGGGGGAGGGTACAATCAGCCCCAGCATTTT. It yields the protein CASSNQGGGYNQPQHF.

This clonotype has ten or more counts. This chain uses TRBV11-2 with TRBJ1-5; no firm D call. The length of the CDR3 is 13 residues. The germline CDR1 and CDR2 sequences are SGHAT and FQNNGV. The V and J ends lost 4 bases and 6 bases respectively, with 10 bases between them. CDR3 in DNA: TGTGCCAGCAGCTGGCAAGAGGGTCAGCCCCAGCATTTT. It translates to CASSWQEGQPQHF. Full variable domain (rest looked up from reference TRBV11-2 and TRBJ1-5): EAGVAQSPRYKIIEKRQSVAFWCNPISGHATLYWYQQILGQGPKLLIQFQNNGVVDDSQLPKDRFSAERLKGVDSTLKIQPAKLEDSAVYLCASSWQEGQPQHFGDGTRLSIL.

This clonotype has at least ten counts. The chain couples TRBV20-1 to TRBJ1-1; D is undetermined. CDR1 is DFQATT and CDR2 is SNEGSKA in the germline V gene (reference sequence). V lost 0 bases and J lost 2, with 13 bases in between. The CDR3 is 15 residues long. CDR3 in amino acids: CSAREWGTRNTEAFF. DNA of the CDR3: TGCAGTGCTAGAGAGTGGGGTACACGAAACACTGAAGCTTTCTTT.

This clonotype was detected ten times or more. This rearrangement joins TRBV7-2 to TRBJ2-3; perhaps TRBD1 as D (5 bases). The CDR3 is made up of 15 amino acids. V lost 5 bases to trimming and J lost 2 bases, with 14 bases between them. The germline gives CDR1 SGHTA, CDR2 FQGNSA. The CDR3 DNA is TGTGCCAGCAGCCCTAGGGGCAGCCTCACAGATACGCAGTATTTT. It yields the protein CASSPRGSLTDTQYF.

This clonotype was recorded a few times. The V and J genes are TRBV5-1 and TRBJ2-7; 9 bases match TRBD1. The CDR3 sequence is 15 residues long. V was pared by 4 bases and J by 5 bases, with 10 bases of the junction left unmatched. Germline V gene sequence: CDR1 SGHRS, CDR2 YFSETQ. The CDR3 sequence is CASSPGDREVNEQYF. The CDR3 DNA sequence: TGCGCCAGCAGCCCGGGGGACAGGGAGGTCAACGAGCAGTACTTC.

There are many counts of this clonotype. The chain recombines TRBV7-9 with TRBJ1-5, with 8 positions matching TRBD1. Germline trimming cut 5 bases from V and 8 bases from J; bases unmatched to any gene: 14. The germline V gene encodes CDR1 SEHNR and CDR2 FQNEAQ (reference sequence). CDR3 length: 16 residues. The CDR3: CASSHPGEGTGKPQHF. CDR3 sequence (DNA): TGTGCCAGCAGCCATCCCGGTGAGGGGACAGGAAAGCCCCAGCATTTT.

The J gene is TRBJ2-4, the V gene TRBV6-1; 8 bases align to TRBD1. Germline CDR1 is MNHNS and CDR2 is SASEGT. The CDR3 contains 11 residues. V shed 10 bases, J shed 8 bases, and the junction held 4 bases outside the gene matches. CDR3 loop: CAITGGYIQYF. Written as DNA, the CDR3 is TGTGCCATAACAGGGGGGTACATTCAGTACTTC.

The J gene is TRBJ1-1, the V gene TRBV6-6, with 7 bases that match TRBD1. Germline trimming cut 4 bases from V and 2 bases from J; bases unmatched to any gene: 10. CDR3 length equals 16 residues. Looked up from germline, CDR1 is MNHNY and CDR2 is SVGAGI (reference sequence). The CDR3 here is CASSLTQGILNTEAFF. The DNA for the CDR3 is TGTGCCAGCAGTTTAACACAGGGGATCCTTAACACTGAAGCTTTCTTT.